The sequence of this TCR beta chain was determined in a study of blood T cell repertoires in COVID-19. Across the study: Acute-phase and convalescent COVID-19 samples originated in the United States, Italy and Spain. Sources were T cells, B-cell-depleted T cells, or PBMCs; the material itself was cDNA or gDNA.

Produced via immunoSEQ multiplex PCR; TCRdb's table is partial and in-frame only. The sample carries a few hundred thousand clones, around 84% recorded once. J gave up 15 bases and V 5 bases, and 14 bases lay outside the gene matches. Germline CDR1 reads LNHDA; CDR2 reads SQIVND (reference sequence). The CDR3 is 16 amino acids. This TCR came from a woman aged 18-30 years with acute or convalescent COVID-19. What was sequenced was peripheral blood. The V gene is TRBV19, the J gene TRBJ1-6; 12 bases are shared with TRBD1. The CDR3 region has the DNA TGTGCCAGTAGTGAACGTCCGGGACAGGGGGCCTCCATCCTCCACTTT. Protein product: CASSERPGQGASILHF.